These 21 T cell receptor beta chains came from one sample sequenced in a study of T-cell reconstitution after alpha-beta-depleted transplantation in children. Construction of the TCRbeta library involved unique molecular identifiers. TCRdb processed the PCR reads anew with MiXCR; each CDR3 protein has one entry. Of just over 350,000 distinct CDR3 sequences listed, about an eighth are singletons. Material: PBMCs, obtained from the stem cell graft. Source of these receptors: a human donor who donated a stem cell graft to a child with Fanconi anemia.

This chain connects TRBV10-3 to TRBJ1-2; unclear D gene. CDR3 size: 13 residues. CDR1 and CDR2 (germline): ENHRY, SYGVKD. Trimming removed 2 bases at V and 4 bases at J, with 8 bases between. CDR3 bases: TGTGCCATCAGTGAGACTGGCAGCTATGGCTACACCTTC. Its translation: CAISETGSYGYTF.

This clonotype came up many times. The rearrangement uses TRBV12-3 or TRBV12-4 and TRBJ1-1; no clear D gene. Trimming shortened V by 5 bases and J by 2 bases, and 12 bases separated the two germline ends. The CDR3 is 14 amino acids. CDR3 sequence (DNA): TGTGCCAGCAGTGCGCAGGTGATTAACACTGAAGCTTTCTTT. It is translated as CASSAQVINTEAFF.

The table lists this clonotype with a few counts. CDR3 loop: CASSRIGQGNSPLHF. Written as DNA, the CDR3 is TGTGCCAGCAGCCGAATCGGGCAAGGGAATTCACCCCTCCACTTT. V is TRBV12-3 or TRBV12-4 and J is TRBJ1-6, with D hard to call. V was pared by 6 bases and J by 7 bases, with 16 bases between. The CDR3 consists of 15 residues.

This clonotype was seen only a few times. The chain has TRBV4-3 and TRBJ1-2, with TRBD1 matching 7 bases. J lost 8 bases, V lost 0 bases, and 9 bases had no gene match. Germline V gene lookup returns CDR1 LGHNA and CDR2 YSLEER. There are 15 residues in the CDR3. CDR3 region: CASSQDRGREEGYTF. In DNA, the CDR3 is TGCGCCAGCAGCCAAGATAGGGGGCGGGAAGAGGGCTACACCTTC.

This clonotype was seen more than once but under ten times. This chain links TRBV10-3 with TRBJ1-5; D not certain. The germline gives CDR1 ENHRY, CDR2 SYGVKD. The CDR3 runs 15 residues. V was cut by 3 bases and J by 1 base, with 10 bases left in between. CDR3 DNA sequence: TGTGCCATCAGTGATCTAGAGGAGAGCAATCAGCCCCAGCATTTT. It codes for CAISDLEESNQPQHF.

This clonotype has ten or more counts. This sequence joins TRBV6-5 and TRBJ2-7, with D perhaps TRBD1 (6 bases). The length of the CDR3 is 13 residues. The germline gives CDR1 MNHEY, CDR2 SVGAGI. V was pared by 6 bases and J by 6 bases, with 15 bases between. The CDR3 nucleotides are TGTGCCAGCAGATACGGGACATACGGCGAGCAGTACTTC. This gives the protein CASRYGTYGEQYF.

This clonotype was observed a few times. This rearrangement joins TRBV11-2 to TRBJ1-1; D gene uncertain. Germline-derived CDR1 and CDR2 are SGHAT and FQNNGV. The length of the CDR3 is 17 residues. V shed 1 base and J shed 1 base, with 16 bases lying between them. The CDR3 nucleotides read TGTGCCAGCAGCTTAGTAGTAACCCCCAGCCCGAACACTGAAGCTTTCTTT. This sequence encodes CASSLVVTPSPNTEAFF. Looking up the rest from reference TRBV11-2 and TRBJ1-1 gives the full variable domain: EAGVAQSPRYKIIEKRQSVAFWCNPISGHATLYWYQQILGQGPKLLIQFQNNGVVDDSQLPKDRFSAERLKGVDSTLKIQPAKLEDSAVYLCASSLVVTPSPNTEAFFGQGTRLTVV.

This clonotype was seen a few times. V gene TRBV2 combines with J gene TRBJ2-5; 8 nucleotides align to TRBD1. V lost 5 bases, J lost 3 bases, and 5 bases stayed unmatched. CDR1 is SNHLY, CDR2 FYNNEI, per germline. This CDR3 is 14 amino acids long. This chain's CDR3 is CASSLDRGEETQYF. CDR3 DNA: TGTGCCAGCAGTCTCGACAGGGGAGAAGAGACCCAGTACTTC.

This clonotype was counted between two and nine times. The genes are TRBV5-1 and TRBJ1-2; tentative D call: TRBD1 (6 bases). Trimming left V 3 bases short and J 2 bases short, with 11 bases between. This CDR3 comprises 14 residues. CDR1 is SGHRS and CDR2 is YFSETQ in the germline V gene. CDR3 protein: CASSSGGWNYGYTF. CDR3 sequence (DNA): TGCGCCAGCAGCTCTGGGGGCTGGAACTATGGCTACACCTTC.

This clonotype has only one observation. The chain uses TRBV6-5 and TRBJ2-3; D is tentatively TRBD1 or TRBD2 (5 bases each). The CDR3 consists of 16 residues. The V gene lost 3 bases and the J gene lost 4 bases, with 17 bases spanning the gap. Germline V gives CDR1 MNHEY, CDR2 SVGAGI. The DNA of the CDR3 is TGTGCCAGCAGTTATACCGGGACCCCTGGTTCAGATACGCAGTATTTT. Its translation: CASSYTGTPGSDTQYF.

V usage is TRBV3-1 and J usage is TRBJ2-1; 8 positions match TRBD2. Germline values: CDR1 LGHDT, CDR2 YNNKEL (reference sequence). The CDR3 is 16 amino acids. With 4 bases clipped from V and 6 bases from J, the junction kept 11 bases outside the gene matches. CDR3 coding DNA: TGTGCCAGCAGCCTCCGACGGGGGGGGGCCATCAATGAGCAGTTCTTC. Translation: CASSLRRGGAINEQFF.

This clonotype appeared many times. The chain recombines TRBV5-1 with TRBJ2-5, with 7 bases identical to TRBD1. CDR1 is SGHRS and CDR2 is YFSETQ in the germline V gene. This CDR3 has 14 amino acids. With 3 bases clipped from V and 1 base from J, the junction kept 3 bases outside the gene matches. The CDR3 bases are TGCGCCAGCAGCTGGCAGGGGGTCCAAGAGACCCAGTACTTC. It specifies CASSWQGVQETQYF. Full variable domain (rest looked up from reference TRBV5-1 and TRBJ2-5): KAGVTQTPRYLIKTRGQQVTLSCSPISGHRSVSWYQQTPGQGLQFLFEYFSETQRNKGNFPGRFSGRQFSNSRSEMNVSTLELGDSALYLCASSWQGVQETQYFGPGTRLLVL.

Only a few counts were recorded for this clonotype. The V and J genes are TRBV2 and TRBJ2-2, with D hard to call. Trimming took off 11 bases at V and 4 bases at J, with 29 bases between the two ends. Looked up from germline, CDR1 is SNHLY and CDR2 is FYNNEI. The length of the CDR3 is 18 residues. The CDR3 DNA sequence: TGTGCCCTCAGTTCCCCCCCTACGTCGGTCGGAAGCACCGGGGAGCTGTTTTTT. Encoded protein: CALSSPPTSVGSTGELFF.

At least ten counts were recorded for this clonotype. The gene calls are TRBV5-1 and TRBJ2-1; TRBD1 might be the D (7 bases). V was trimmed by 4 bases and J by 10 bases, leaving 24 bases between them. The length of the CDR3 is 16 residues. Germline V lookup: CDR1 SGHRS, CDR2 YFSETQ. CDR3 DNA: TGCGCCAGCAGCGTCCAAGGGGGCGCGGGGTTTAGGGAGCAGTTCTTC. This encodes CASSVQGGAGFREQFF. The entire variable domain, with the rest obtained from reference TRBV5-1 and TRBJ2-1, is as follows: KAGVTQTPRYLIKTRGQQVTLSCSPISGHRSVSWYQQTPGQGLQFLFEYFSETQRNKGNFPGRFSGRQFSNSRSEMNVSTLELGDSALYLCASSVQGGAGFREQFFGPGTRLTVL.

This clonotype was counted at least ten times. The chain is built from TRBV20-1 and TRBJ1-1; a weak D match, TRBD1 (5 bases). CDR3 length: 15 residues. The germline CDR1 and CDR2 sequences are DFQATT and SNEGSKA (reference sequence). The V gene lost 5 bases and the J gene lost 1 base, with 17 bases spanning the gap. The CDR3 nucleotides are TGCAGTGCTTCCGGGTGGGGGATTGAGAACACTGAAGCTTTCTTT. This encodes CSASGWGIENTEAFF.

The chain is built from TRBV2 and TRBJ2-2; TRBD2 matches 10 bases. Germline loops: CDR1 SNHLY, CDR2 FYNNEI. The CDR3 loop spans 18 amino acids. V trimming: 5 bases; J trimming: 1 base; junction bases outside the gene matches: 10. The CDR3 DNA follows: TGTGCCAGCAGTTTCTACTCTAGCGGGGGCTTGAACACCGGGGAGCTGTTTTTT. It is translated as CASSFYSSGGLNTGELFF.

This chain uses TRBV9 with TRBJ2-2, with a possible D match to TRBD1 (5 bases). The CDR3 is 17 amino acids. The V and J ends lost 4 bases and 2 bases respectively, with 18 bases between them. Germline V lookup: CDR1 SGDLS, CDR2 YYNGEE. As DNA, the CDR3 is TGTGCCAGCAGCATAGGCCCAAAAAGGGGTAACACCGGGGAGCTGTTTTTT. Its translation: CASSIGPKRGNTGELFF.

This clonotype showed up just a few times. V gene TRBV4-2 combines with J gene TRBJ2-6, with a weak D call TRBD1 (5 bases). The CDR3 loop spans 17 amino acids. Germline CDR1 is LGHNA and CDR2 is YNFKEQ. Trimming removed 4 bases from V and 4 bases from J, with 17 bases in between. Written as DNA, the CDR3 is TGTGCCAGCAGCCCCGTTCGGCAGGGTGCCGGGGCCAACGTCCTGACTTTC. It encodes CASSPVRQGAGANVLTF.

This clonotype was found a few times. The V gene is TRBV20-1, the J gene TRBJ2-5, with 14 bases matching TRBD2. J gave up 6 bases and V 5 bases, and 5 bases lay outside the gene matches. Germline loops: CDR1 DFQATT, CDR2 SNEGSKA (reference sequence). This CDR3 contains 14 residues. In DNA, the CDR3 is TGCAGTGCTTCGACTAGCGGGGGGGCGAAGACCCAGTACTTC. It is translated as CSASTSGGAKTQYF.

J is TRBJ2-5 and V is TRBV5-1; TRBD2 matches 7 bases. CDR1 and CDR2 from the germline V gene are SGHRS and YFSETQ. The CDR3 sequence is 14 residues long. V trimming: 0 bases; J trimming: 5 bases; junction bases outside the gene matches: 4. In nucleotides, the CDR3 is TGCGCCAGCAGCTTGGCAGCGGGGAAGGAGACCCAGTACTTC. This codes for CASSLAAGKETQYF. The full variable domain, rest sourced from reference TRBV5-1 and TRBJ2-5, is KAGVTQTPRYLIKTRGQQVTLSCSPISGHRSVSWYQQTPGQGLQFLFEYFSETQRNKGNFPGRFSGRQFSNSRSEMNVSTLELGDSALYLCASSLAAGKETQYFGPGTRLLVL.

In this sample, this clonotype turned up many times. The rearrangement uses TRBV5-4 and TRBJ2-3; 9 bases are shared with TRBD2. With V trimmed by 4 bases and J by 5 bases, 8 bases remained unmatched. CDR3 length: 15 amino acids. From germline, CDR1 is SGHNT and CDR2 YYREEE (reference sequence). Written as DNA, the CDR3 is TGTGCCAGCAGCGGGGCCCTAGCGGGGAGAGATACGCAGTATTTT. Translating it yields CASSGALAGRDTQYF.